The following is a TCR beta chain sequence with its context. The sample belongs to a study of blood T cell repertoires in COVID-19. About the research overall: Acute and convalescent COVID-19 specimens originated in the United States, Italy and Spain.

With 2 bases removed from V and 5 bases from J, the gap between germline ends came to 4 bases. CDR1 LNHDA and CDR2 SQIVND come from the germline V gene (reference sequence). The CDR3 spans 11 residues. A Seattle source enrolled patients during active infection and followed them longitudinally. Authors' methods: Amplified reference gene primers provided the basis for estimating nucleated cell counts. The protocol was immunoSEQ multiplex PCR, while the TCRdb copy is restricted to in-frame clones and leaves out a portion. The DNA gave D and trimming, while V, J and clone size come from that table. The sample has over 150,000 clones; around 85% are singletons.

Sequencing was carried out using peripheral blood. V gene TRBV19 combines with J gene TRBJ2-7; D is undetermined. The source of this sequence is a man older than 75 with COVID-19, enrolled during active disease. The CDR3 DNA is TGTGCCAGTAGTATACGAGACGAGCAGTACTTC. Translating gives CASSIRDEQYF.